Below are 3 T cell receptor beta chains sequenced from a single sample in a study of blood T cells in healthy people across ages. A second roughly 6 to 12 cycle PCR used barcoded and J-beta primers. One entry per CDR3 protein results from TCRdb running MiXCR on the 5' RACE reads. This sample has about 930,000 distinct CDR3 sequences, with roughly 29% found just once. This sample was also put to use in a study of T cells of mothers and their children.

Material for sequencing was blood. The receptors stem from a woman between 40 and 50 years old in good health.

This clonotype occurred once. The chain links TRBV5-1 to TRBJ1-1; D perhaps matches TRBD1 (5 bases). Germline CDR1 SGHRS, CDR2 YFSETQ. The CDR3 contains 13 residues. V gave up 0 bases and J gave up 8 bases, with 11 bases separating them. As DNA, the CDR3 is TGCGCCAGCAGCTTGGCCAGGGCGGGAGAAGCTTTCTTT. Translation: CASSLARAGEAFF.

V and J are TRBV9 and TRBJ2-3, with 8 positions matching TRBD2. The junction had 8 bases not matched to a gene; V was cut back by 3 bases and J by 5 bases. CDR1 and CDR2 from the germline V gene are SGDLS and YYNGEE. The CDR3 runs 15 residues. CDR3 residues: CASSGEGLGGDTQYF. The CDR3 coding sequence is TGTGCCAGCAGCGGCGAGGGACTAGGGGGAGATACGCAGTATTTT.

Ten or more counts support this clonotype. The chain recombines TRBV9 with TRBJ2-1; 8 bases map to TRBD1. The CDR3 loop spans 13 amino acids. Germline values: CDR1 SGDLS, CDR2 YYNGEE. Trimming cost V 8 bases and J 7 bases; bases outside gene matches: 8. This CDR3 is CASSRTGKNEQFF. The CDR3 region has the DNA TGTGCCAGTTCTCGGACAGGGAAAAATGAGCAGTTCTTC.